Listed below are T cell receptor beta chains from one sample, sequenced in a study of blood T cell repertoires in COVID-19. The repertoire was sequenced with immunoSEQ multiplex PCR; TCRdb's copy has only in-frame clones and lacks some. Among about 290,000 clones listed, around four fifths were seen once. The material sequenced was peripheral blood. The receptors shown here come from a woman between 50 and 59 years old with active or convalescent COVID-19. CDR3s include the opening cysteine and the closing phenylalanine or tryptophan. Fields, in order: J gene, D gene, clone size, V gene, CDR3 protein, CDR3 DNA. D genes are given only for firm matches. Expanded clones are given a class, and other clones once, few, many or no size at all.

TRBJ2-3 | - | - | TRBV5-1 | CASSVSRSGTDTQYF | TGCGCCAGCAGCGTTTCTAGAAGTGGCACAGATACGCAGTATTTT
TRBJ2-3 | TRBD2 | - | TRBV12-5 | CASGLAGGSTDTQYF | TGTGCTAGTGGTTTGGCGGGAGGAAGCACAGATACGCAGTATTTT
TRBJ2-1 | TRBD2 | - | TRBV6-4 | CASSERTSGVGEQFF | TGTGCCAGCAGTGAACGGACTAGCGGGGTCGGTGAGCAGTTCTTC
TRBJ2-3 | TRBD2 | - | TRBV9 | CASSVGTSGSLDTQYF | TGTGCCAGCAGCGTAGGTACTAGCGGGAGTTTGGATACGCAGTATTTT
TRBJ2-1 | - | - | TRBV6-1 | CASSEAVPSGGNEQFF | TGTGCCAGCAGTGAAGCGGTCCCGTCAGGAGGAAATGAGCAGTTCTTC
TRBJ2-1 | TRBD2 | - | TRBV27 | CASREGTSAYNEQFF | TGTGCCAGCAGGGAAGGGACTAGCGCTTACAATGAGCAGTTCTTC
TRBJ2-1 | - | - | TRBV5-1 | CASSLRSGPIEQFF | TGCGCCAGCAGCTTGAGGTCAGGGCCCATTGAGCAGTTCTTC
TRBJ2-7 | - | - | TRBV5-5 | CASSLNTNSYEQYF | TGTGCCAGCAGCCTAAATACGAACTCCTACGAGCAGTACTTC
TRBJ2-7 | - | - | TRBV5-6 | CASRRGSYEQYF | TGTGCCAGCAGGAGGGGGAGCTACGAGCAGTACTTC
TRBJ2-1 | TRBD2 | - | TRBV6-4 | CASSDRAGDEQFF | TGTGCCAGCAGTGACAGGGCGGGGGATGAGCAGTTCTTC
TRBJ2-7 | TRBD2 | once | TRBV5-4 | CASSLVPLAGGEQYF | TGTGCCAGCAGCTTGGTACCCCTAGCGGGAGGCGAGCAGTACTTC
TRBJ2-7 | - | - | TRBV5-6 | CASTGVDEQYF | TGTGCCAGCACCGGAGTGGACGAGCAGTACTTC
TRBJ2-3 | TRBD2 | once | TRBV19 | CASSTTSGRFTQYF | TGTGCCAGTAGCACGACTAGCGGGAGGTTTACGCAGTATTTT
TRBJ1-6 | - | - | TRBV14 | CASSPRGSPFSYNSPLHF | TGTGCCAGCAGCCCCAGAGGCAGTCCATTCTCCTATAATTCACCCCTCCACTTT
TRBJ2-3 | TRBD2 | - | TRBV19 | CASSPRAGGRWGTDTQYF | TGTGCCAGTAGCCCCCGAGCGGGAGGGCGATGGGGCACAGATACGCAGTATTTT
TRBJ1-5 | TRBD1 | - | TRBV28 | CASSLRQGGSNQPQHF | TGTGCCAGCAGTTTAAGACAGGGCGGTAGCAATCAGCCCCAGCATTTT
TRBJ1-5 | - | - | TRBV19 | CASSSNQPQHF | TGTGCCAGTAGTTCAAATCAGCCCCAGCATTTT
TRBJ2-7 | TRBD1 | - | TRBV28 | CASSLYRGPAEQYF | TGTGCCAGCAGTTTGTACAGGGGGCCTGCCGAGCAGTACTTC
TRBJ2-1 | - | - | TRBV5-5 | CASSLVGGRIGSYNEQFF | TGTGCCAGCAGCTTGGTCGGAGGGAGGATCGGGTCTTACAATGAGCAGTTCTTC
TRBJ1-5 | - | - | TRBV19 | CASSGRENQPQHF | TGTGCCAGTAGTGGCAGGGAAAATCAGCCCCAGCATTTT
TRBJ1-1 | - | few | TRBV5-6 | CASSFGTGLGTEAFF | TGTGCCAGCAGCTTCGGCACAGGGTTAGGCACTGAAGCTTTCTTT
TRBJ2-1 | TRBD1 | - | TRBV9 | CASSAWDSTNEQFF | TGTGCCAGCAGCGCCTGGGACAGTACCAATGAGCAGTTCTTC
TRBJ1-2 | - | once | TRBV29-1 | CSVADLEYGYTF | TGCAGCGTTGCAGACCTAGAGTATGGCTACACCTTC
TRBJ1-1 | - | - | TRBV3-1/TRBV3-2 | CASSLQGLRRPEAFF | TGTGCCAGCAGCTTACAGGGTTTGAGGCGGCCTGAAGCTTTCTTT
TRBJ1-1 | TRBD1 | - | TRBV28 | CASSTGGGMNTEAFF | TGTGCCAGCAGTACAGGGGGTGGGATGAACACTGAAGCTTTCTTT
TRBJ1-1 | - | - | TRBV15 | CATSRDFGDRVNTEAFF | TGTGCCACCAGCAGAGATTTTGGAGACAGAGTGAACACTGAAGCTTTCTTT
TRBJ1-2 | - | - | TRBV15 | CATSRDRTDTQRYGYTF | TGTGCCACCAGCAGAGATAGGACGGACACCCAGAGGTATGGCTACACCTTC
TRBJ2-2 | - | - | TRBV28 | CASSLFGGLPNTGELFF | TGTGCCAGCAGTTTATTCGGGGGTCTCCCAAACACCGGGGAGCTGTTTTTT
TRBJ1-5 | - | - | TRBV30 | CAWSGQSRGIKPQHF | TGTGCCTGGAGTGGCCAGAGCAGAGGGATCAAGCCCCAGCATTTT
TRBJ1-2 | TRBD1 | few | TRBV6-5 | CASSYSGTGANYGYTF | TGTGCCAGCAGTTACTCCGGGACAGGGGCTAACTATGGCTACACCTTC
TRBJ2-6 | - | - | TRBV10-3 | CATQQGRNSGANVLTF | TGTGCCACGCAACAGGGCCGGAATTCTGGGGCCAACGTCCTGACTTTC
TRBJ1-4 | TRBD1 | - | TRBV27 | CASLGQGASKLFF | TGTGCCAGCTTAGGACAGGGGGCTTCGAAACTGTTTTTT
TRBJ2-2 | - | once | TRBV19 | CASSIGQSWGELFF | TGTGCCAGTAGTATAGGACAGAGTTGGGGGGAGCTGTTTTTT
TRBJ2-1 | - | - | TRBV21-1 | CASSSCALDSSYNEQFF | TGTGCCAGCAGCTCCTGCGCCTTGGACAGCTCCTACAATGAGCAGTTCTTC
TRBJ2-7 | TRBD1 | - | TRBV10-3 | CAIRMTGGRYEQYF | TGTGCCATCAGGATGACAGGGGGACGATACGAGCAGTACTTC
TRBJ2-7 | TRBD2 | - | TRBV28 | CASKLVAGTSYEQYF | TGTGCCAGCAAGTTAGTAGCGGGGACCTCCTACGAGCAGTACTTC
TRBJ1-4 | TRBD1 | - | TRBV5-1 | CASSLRAGGAGEKLFF | TGCGCCAGCAGCTTGAGGGCAGGGGGCGCCGGCGAAAAACTGTTTTTT
TRBJ1-6 | - | - | TRBV5-5 | CASGSGETNNSPLHF | TGTGCCAGCGGGTCAGGCGAGACCAATAATTCACCCCTCCACTTT
TRBJ1-4 | - | - | TRBV14 | CASSQVRGGYEKLFF | TGTGCCAGCAGCCAAGTACGGGGGGGTTATGAAAAACTGTTTTTT
TRBJ1-4 | - | once | TRBV10-1 | CASSGGQNEKLFF | TGCGCCAGCAGCGGCGGACAGAATGAAAAACTGTTTTTT
TRBJ1-4 | TRBD1 | - | TRBV5-1 | CASSTEGAREEKLFF | TGCGCCAGCAGCACGGAGGGGGCGAGAGAAGAAAAACTGTTTTTT
TRBJ1-4 | - | - | TRBV7-9 | CASSLQGGDEKLFF | TGTGCCAGCAGCCTCCAAGGGGGGGATGAAAAACTGTTTTTT
TRBJ2-1 | TRBD2 | - | TRBV7-2 | CASSAGLAGTFGGYNEQFF | TGTGCCAGCAGCGCAGGACTAGCGGGGACCTTTGGAGGCTACAATGAGCAGTTCTTC
TRBJ1-5 | - | - | TRBV7-9 | CASRRGGGPQHF | TGTGCCAGCAGGAGGGGCGGGGGGCCCCAGCATTTT
TRBJ2-3 | TRBD1 | - | TRBV19 | CATQDRDRVSDTQYF | TGTGCCACTCAAGACCGGGACAGGGTGTCAGATACGCAGTATTTT